This T cell receptor (beta chain) stems from a study of T-cell reconstitution after alpha-beta-depleted transplantation in children. Findings of the study overall: The high TCRbeta diversity at day 60 in some patients came from surviving recipient T cells and thymic progenitors. Reportedly, only several hundred clones from non-depleted graft cells drove alpha-beta T-cell counts at about two months. At one year after transplant, newly produced T cells mostly accounted for T-cell counts and diversity.

Germline V gene lookup returns CDR1 ENHRY and CDR2 SYGVKD. There are 17 residues in the CDR3. Trimming shortened V by 0 bases and J by 4 bases, and 16 bases separated the two germline ends. This clonotype occurred a few times. Its specificity is unknown. Library preparation (for TCRbeta) was performed with unique molecular identifiers. MiXCR was run by TCRdb on the PCR reads, yielding one entry per CDR3 protein. The sample includes 580,000 or so distinct CDR3 sequences, more than 20% of them seen just once. Sequenced material: PBMCs, mostly from graft donor cells, taken 360 days after TCRalphabeta/CD19-depleted stem cell transplant. The source is a boy younger than two who had a stem cell transplant for acute myeloid leukemia, so the T cells may come from the graft donor. The chain uses TRBV10-3 and TRBJ2-1, with D possibly being TRBD1 (5 bases). CDR3 region: CAISESLLRQNYNEQFF. Here the CDR3 DNA reads TGTGCCATCAGTGAGTCGCTCCTACGACAGAATTACAATGAGCAGTTCTTC.